The 5 T cell receptor beta chains below were found in one sample sequenced in a study of shared clonotypes between healthy human individuals. Libraries were prepared by immunoSEQ multiplex PCR; TCRdb keeps only in-frame clonotypes and omits some of them. The sample has about 680,000 clones, about 90% seen once. CD45RO-negative, CCR7-positively selected cells formed the naive CD8 fraction, excluding terminally differentiated effector memory CD45RA+ cells. Sequenced sample: naive CD8+ T cells sorted from blood. Every receptor here comes from a young man in good health.

The table lists this clone with a few counts. V usage is TRBV5-6 and J usage is TRBJ1-5; TRBD1 is a possible D gene (5 bases). Germline values: CDR1 SGHDT, CDR2 YYEEEE. Trimming removed 2 bases at V and 6 bases at J, with 6 bases between. This CDR3 is 12 amino acids long. This CDR3 reads CASSLGAQPQHF. CDR3 nucleotide sequence: TGTGCCAGCAGCTTAGGGGCTCAGCCCCAGCATTTT.

In this sample, this clone turned up once. With a much larger clone just one base away, this may be a read error. The chain uses TRBV6-5 and TRBJ1-2, with D maybe TRBD1 (5 bases). CDR3 length: 14 residues. The germline gives CDR1 MNHEY, CDR2 SVGAGI. Trimming removed 11 bases from V and 2 bases from J, with 18 bases in between. DNA for the CDR3: TGTGCCGGCACCCCCTTGGGGGGGAACTATGGCTACACCTTC. Protein: CAGTPLGGNYGYTF.

The chain recombines TRBV19 with TRBJ2-1; 9 nucleotides line up with TRBD1. The CDR3 totals 16 residues. Trimming cost V 0 bases and J 4 bases; bases outside gene matches: 4. Germline lookup yields CDR1 LNHDA and CDR2 SQIVND (reference sequence). CDR3 sequence (DNA): TGTGCCAGTAGTATAGAACAGGGGGCGCTTTACAATGAGCAGTTCTTC. Protein sequence: CASSIEQGALYNEQFF.

The genes are TRBV7-9 and TRBJ2-1, with TRBD2 identical over 11 bases. Losses at the gene ends were 5 bases for V and 7 bases for J; bases not matched to a gene: 4. Per the germline V gene, CDR1 is SEHNR and CDR2 is FQNEAQ (reference sequence). The CDR3 runs to 14 residues. CDR3 sequence (DNA): TGTGCCAGCAGCCCTAGCGGGAGGAAGAATGAGCAGTTCTTC. Translating gives CASSPSGRKNEQFF.

The chain's CDR3 is CSVEPDDRRTGELFF. CDR3 DNA: TGCAGCGTTGAACCCGATGACAGAAGGACCGGGGAGCTGTTTTTT. This chain links TRBV29-1 with TRBJ2-2; D may be TRBD1 (5 bases). V dropped 2 bases and J dropped 5 bases, with 15 bases sitting between them. The CDR3 spans 15 residues. Per the germline V gene, CDR1 is SQVTM and CDR2 is ANQGSEA.